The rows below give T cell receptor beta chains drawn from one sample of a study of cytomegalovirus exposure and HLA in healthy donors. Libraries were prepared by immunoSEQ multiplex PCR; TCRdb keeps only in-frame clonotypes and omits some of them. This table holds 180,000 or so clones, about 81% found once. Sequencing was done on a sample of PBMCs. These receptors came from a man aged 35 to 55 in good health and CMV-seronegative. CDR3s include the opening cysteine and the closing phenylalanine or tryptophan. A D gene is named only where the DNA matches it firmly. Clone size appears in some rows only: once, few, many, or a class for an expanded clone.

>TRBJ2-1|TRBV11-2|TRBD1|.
CASRRPGQKQDEQFF
TGTGCCAGCAGGAGGCCGGGACAGAAGCAAGATGAGCAGTTCTTC
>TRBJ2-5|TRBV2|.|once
CASSVEGGETQYF
TGTGCCAGCAGTGTTGAGGGAGGAGAGACCCAGTACTTC
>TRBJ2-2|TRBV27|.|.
CASSSMGYPKAELFF
TGTGCCAGCAGTTCAATGGGCTACCCAAAAGCGGAGCTGTTTTTT
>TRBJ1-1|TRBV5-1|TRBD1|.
CASSQTGSPNTEAFF
TGCGCCAGCAGCCAGACAGGGTCTCCGAACACTGAAGCTTTCTTT
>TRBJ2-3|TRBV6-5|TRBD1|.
CASSLQGTDTQYF
TGTGCCAGCAGCCTACAGGGGACAGATACGCAGTATTTT
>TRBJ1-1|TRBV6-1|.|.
CASSLAGVAVEAFF
TGTGCCAGCAGTCTCGCGGGGGTTGCGGTTGAAGCTTTCTTT
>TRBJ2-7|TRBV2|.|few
CASRIQVYEQYF
TGTGCCAGCAGGATACAGGTTTACGAGCAGTACTTC
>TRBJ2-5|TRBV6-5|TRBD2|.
CASSYGAGEGETQYF
TGTGCCAGCAGTTACGGAGCGGGAGAGGGTGAGACCCAGTACTTC
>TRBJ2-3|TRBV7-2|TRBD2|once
CASSPGQGLAGVYTQYF
TGTGCCAGCAGCCCGGGGCAGGGACTAGCGGGGGTGTATACGCAGTATTTT
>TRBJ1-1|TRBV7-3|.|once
CASSPQTGLATEAFF
TGTGCCAGCAGCCCACAGACAGGATTGGCCACTGAAGCTTTCTTT
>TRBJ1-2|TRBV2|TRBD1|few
CASSTGAGFGGYTF
TGTGCCAGCAGTACAGGGGCTGGGTTTGGTGGCTACACCTTC
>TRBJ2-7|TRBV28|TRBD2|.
CASSVPGGRGFEQYF
TGTGCCAGCAGTGTCCCGGGCGGGAGGGGATTCGAGCAGTACTTC
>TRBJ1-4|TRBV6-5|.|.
CASSYDGRSNEKLFF
TGTGCCAGCAGTTACGACGGCAGGTCTAATGAAAAACTGTTTTTT
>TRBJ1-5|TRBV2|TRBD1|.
CASTTGVYQPQHF
TGTGCCAGCACCACAGGGGTTTATCAGCCCCAGCATTTT
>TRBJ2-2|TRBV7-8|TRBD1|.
CASTKPRQGATGELFF
TGTGCCAGCACCAAACCTAGACAGGGGGCAACCGGGGAGCTGTTTTTT
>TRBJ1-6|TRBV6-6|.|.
CASSYSKGEGSPLHF
TGTGCCAGCAGTTACTCTAAAGGGGAAGGTTCACCCCTCCACTTT